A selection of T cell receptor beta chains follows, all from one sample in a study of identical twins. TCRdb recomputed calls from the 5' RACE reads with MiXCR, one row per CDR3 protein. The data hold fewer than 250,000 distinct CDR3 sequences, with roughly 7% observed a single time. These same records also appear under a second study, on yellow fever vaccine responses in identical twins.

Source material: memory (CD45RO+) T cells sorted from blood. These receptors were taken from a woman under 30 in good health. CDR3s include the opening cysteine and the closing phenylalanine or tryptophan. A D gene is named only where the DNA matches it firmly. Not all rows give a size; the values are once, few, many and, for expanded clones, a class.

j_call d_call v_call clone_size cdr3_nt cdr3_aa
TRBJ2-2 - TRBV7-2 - TGTGCCAGCCGGCTGGGACCCCGTGACGGGGAGCTGTTTTTT CASRLGPRDGELFF
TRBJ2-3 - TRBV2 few TGTGCCAGCACCCCACTCCAGGGTACGCAGTATTTT CASTPLQGTQYF
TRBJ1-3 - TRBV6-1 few TGTGCCAGCAGACATATTGGGGAGTCTGGAAACACCATATATTTT CASRHIGESGNTIYF
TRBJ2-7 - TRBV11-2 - TGTGCCAGCAGCTCCCGCCCCTACGAGCAGTACTTC CASSSRPYEQYF
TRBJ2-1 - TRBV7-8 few TGTGCCAGCAGCTTAGTTGGAGGCTTTGGTGGCAATGAGCAGTTCTTC CASSLVGGFGGNEQFF
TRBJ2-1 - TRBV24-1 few TGTGCCACCAGCCCCGCCTTGGCGGGGCATTACAATGAGCAGTTCTTC CATSPALAGHYNEQFF
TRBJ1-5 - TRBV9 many TGTGCCAGCAGCCCACGTTATAGCAATCAGCCCCAGCATTTT CASSPRYSNQPQHF
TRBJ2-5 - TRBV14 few TGTGCCAGCACGAAAGACCACTTTGCGACCCAGTACTTC CASTKDHFATQYF
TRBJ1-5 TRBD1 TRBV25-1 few TGTGCCAGCAGTGGAAACCGGGACAGGGGGAGCAATCAGCCCCAGCATTTT CASSGNRDRGSNQPQHF
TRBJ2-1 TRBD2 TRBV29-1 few TGCAGCGTTGAGGGACTAGAGTTCTCTAATGAGCAGTTCTTC CSVEGLEFSNEQFF
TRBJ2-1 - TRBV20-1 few TGCAGTGCTAGTTTCAGGGTAGGAAATGAGCAGTTCTTC CSASFRVGNEQFF
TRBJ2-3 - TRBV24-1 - TGTGCCACCAGTGATTTGGGGTTTGGCAGGGACCCTGATACGCAGTATTTT CATSDLGFGRDPDTQYF
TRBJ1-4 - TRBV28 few TGTGCCAGCAGAGTTGGGACCGCTAATGAAAAACTGTTTTTT CASRVGTANEKLFF
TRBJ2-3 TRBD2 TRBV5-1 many TGCGCCAGCAGGGCTAGCGGCGGCACAGATACGCAGTATTTT CASRASGGTDTQYF